Presented here are 25 T cell receptor beta chains from one specimen sequenced in a study of blood T cell repertoires in COVID-19. Only in-frame clones appear in the TCRdb table, and some are missing; sequencing was by immunoSEQ multiplex PCR. The sample includes over 70,000 clones, 70% to 80% of them seen just once. The material sequenced was peripheral blood. The origin of the receptors is a man in his 70s with active or convalescent COVID-19.

The chain couples TRBV21-1 to TRBJ2-6; the table's D call of TRBD2 was not tested on the DNA. TRBV21-1 is given as a pseudogene. The CDR3 length is 16 residues. The CDR3 protein is CAQRKHDDSGANVLTF. CDR3 nucleotide sequence: TGTGCCCAGCGCAAGCACGACGACTCTGGGGCCAACGTCCTGACTTTC.

This clone was found once. This chain connects TRBV9 to TRBJ2-6, with TRBD1 matching over 8 bases. Germline V gene sequence: CDR1 SGDLS, CDR2 YYNGEE. Germline trimming cut 4 bases from V and 2 bases from J; bases unmatched to any gene: 5. This CDR3 is 16 amino acids long. The CDR3 protein is CASSRTGQPGANVLTF. DNA of the CDR3: TGTGCCAGCAGCAGGACAGGGCAGCCTGGGGCCAACGTCCTGACTTTC.

The V call is TRBV5-1, the J call TRBJ2-7; 7 bases map to TRBD2. With 0 bases clipped from V and 1 base from J, the junction kept 4 bases outside the gene matches. The V gene's germline CDR1 is SGHRS and CDR2 YFSETQ. The CDR3 sequence is 15 residues long. The CDR3 here is CASSLGSGGSYEQYF. The CDR3 DNA follows: TGCGCCAGCAGCTTGGGGTCGGGGGGTTCCTACGAGCAGTACTTC.

The rearrangement links TRBV6-6 to TRBJ1-2; unclear D gene. V lost 6 bases and J lost 0, with 8 bases in between. The CDR3 is 13 residues long. Germline values: CDR1 MNHNY, CDR2 SVGAGI (reference sequence). The CDR3 here is CASRGGSNYGYTF. The CDR3 coding sequence is TGTGCCAGCAGAGGCGGATCTAACTATGGCTACACCTTC.

The V call is TRBV6-5, the J call TRBJ1-2; 7 bases agree with TRBD1. The CDR3 has 12 amino acids. Germline assignment: CDR1 MNHEY and CDR2 SVGAGI. V lost 8 bases to trimming and J lost 7 bases; unmatched junction nucleotides: 7. CDR3 region: CASYRGWGGYTF. CDR3 nucleotides: TGTGCCAGCTACAGGGGATGGGGTGGCTACACCTTC.

The genes are TRBV7-9 and TRBJ2-2; 8 bases map to TRBD1. Trimming took 5 bases from V and 6 from J; bases not matched to a gene: 11. This CDR3 comprises 16 residues. Germline V gene sequence: CDR1 SEHNR, CDR2 FQNEAQ (reference sequence). This chain's CDR3 is CASSPTTGELAGELFF. The CDR3 DNA reads TGTGCCAGCAGCCCGACGACAGGGGAACTCGCCGGGGAGCTGTTTTTT. Full variable domain (rest looked up from reference TRBV7-9 and TRBJ2-2): DTGVSQNPRHKITKRGQNVTFRCDPISEHNRLYWYRQTLGQGPEFLTYFQNEAQLEKSRLLSDRFSAERPKGSFSTLEIQRTEQGDSAMYLCASSPTTGELAGELFFGEGSRLTVL.

The gene calls are TRBV11-2 and TRBJ1-2; 9 positions agree with TRBD1. After removal of 3 bases from V and 7 bases from J, the junction contained 9 bases not matched to a gene. The CDR3 runs to 15 residues. In germline, CDR1 is SGHAT, CDR2 FQNNGV. The CDR3 is CASSFRGQGSSGYTF. For the CDR3, the DNA is TGTGCCAGCAGCTTTAGGGGACAGGGATCCTCTGGCTACACCTTC.

The chain links TRBV27 to TRBJ1-5, with TRBD1 matching over 7 bases. The CDR3 is 14 residues long. CDR1 and CDR2 (germline): MNHEY, SMNVEV (reference sequence). Germline trimming cut 5 bases from V and 5 bases from J; bases unmatched to any gene: 6. The chain's CDR3 is CASSMTGPDQPQHF. For the CDR3, the DNA is TGTGCCAGCAGTATGACAGGGCCCGATCAGCCCCAGCATTTT.

This clone was picked up a small number of times. J is TRBJ1-1 and V is TRBV7-9, with D uncertain. Germline CDR1 is SEHNR and CDR2 is FQNEAQ (reference sequence). V lost 3 bases to trimming and J lost 3 bases, with 8 bases between them. The CDR3 runs 13 residues. The chain's CDR3 is CASSFGVDTEAFF. Written as DNA, the CDR3 is TGTGCCAGCAGCTTCGGGGTGGACACTGAAGCTTTCTTT.

The gene calls are TRBV19 and TRBJ2-3, with TRBD1 matching over 9 bases. CDR3 length: 14 residues. Germline V gene lookup returns CDR1 LNHDA and CDR2 SQIVND (reference sequence). Trimming took 6 bases from V and 6 from J; bases not matched to a gene: 7. The DNA for the CDR3 is TGTGCCAGTAGGACAGGGGGGGCCTTGGATACGCAGTATTTT. This codes for CASRTGGALDTQYF.

This chain connects TRBV5-4 to TRBJ2-5; 8 bases map to TRBD2. CDR3 length: 16 amino acids. Germline CDR1 reads SGHNT; CDR2 reads YYREEE (reference sequence). Trimming took 0 bases from V and 5 from J; bases not matched to a gene: 9. The DNA of the CDR3 is TGTGCCAGCAGCTTGGTACGCGGGGGACTAGGGGAGACCCAGTACTTC. Amino acids: CASSLVRGGLGETQYF. The entire variable domain, with the rest obtained from reference TRBV5-4 and TRBJ2-5, is as follows: ETGVTQSPTHLIKTRGQQVTLRCSSQSGHNTVSWYQQALGQGPQFIFQYYREEENGRGNFPPRFSGLQFPNYSSELNVNALELDDSALYLCASSLVRGGLGETQYFGPGTRLLVL.

The chain recombines TRBV14 with TRBJ2-6, with 7 nucleotides matching TRBD1. The germline V gene encodes CDR1 SGHDN and CDR2 FVKESK. V was pared by 4 bases and J by 2 bases, with 8 bases of the junction left unmatched. The CDR3 length is 17 residues. CDR3 amino acids: CASSPLRGGAGANVLTF. Written as DNA, the CDR3 is TGTGCCAGCAGCCCGTTAAGAGGGGGCGCTGGGGCCAACGTCCTGACTTTC.

CDR3 DNA: TGTGCCAGCAGTGAGGACAGCATGAACACTGAAGCTTTCTTT. Translating gives CASSEDSMNTEAFF. The chain uses TRBV6-4 and TRBJ1-1; tentatively, D is TRBD1 (6 bases). Germline V gives CDR1 MRHNA, CDR2 SNTAGT. The CDR3 totals 14 residues. The V end lost 3 bases, the J end lost 0 bases, and 8 bases lay between the germline ends.

The rearrangement links TRBV5-1 to TRBJ2-2, with 12 bases that match TRBD2. Germline V CDR1 and CDR2: SGHRS, YFSETQ. There are 16 residues in the CDR3. With 2 bases clipped from V and 4 bases from J, the junction kept 3 bases outside the gene matches. The CDR3 region is CASSFPSGGATGELFF. For the CDR3, the DNA is TGCGCCAGCAGCTTCCCTAGCGGGGGGGCCACCGGGGAGCTGTTTTTT.

The V gene is TRBV11-2, the J gene TRBJ2-2; D is undetermined. Germline CDR1 is SGHAT and CDR2 is FQNNGV. The germline V and J ends were trimmed by 1 base and 8 bases, with 5 bases remaining between them. The CDR3 has 12 amino acids. CDR3 bases: TGTGCCAGCAGCTTAGGGGCAGGGGAGCTGTTTTTT. It encodes CASSLGAGELFF.

This clone showed up just once. The rearrangement links TRBV6-5 to TRBJ1-1; 7 nucleotides match TRBD1. Germline CDR1 MNHEY, CDR2 SVGAGI. V lost 5 bases and J lost 3; bases outside the gene matches: 9. This CDR3 has 15 amino acids. The CDR3 loop is CASSQTRTGYTEAFF. The CDR3 region has the DNA TGTGCCAGCAGTCAGACCAGGACAGGCTACACTGAAGCTTTCTTT.

This chain joins TRBV5-6 and TRBJ1-2; possible D gene TRBD1, 6 bases. The CDR3 has 14 amino acids. Between the trimmed V and J ends, which lost 4 bases and 2 bases, there was a span of 12 bases. Germline V lookup: CDR1 SGHDT, CDR2 YYEEEE. The CDR3 reads CASSPGGANYGYTF. The CDR3 DNA follows: TGTGCCAGCAGCCCGGGGGGGGCGAACTATGGCTACACCTTC.

The chain has TRBV6-1 and TRBJ2-3; no clear D. There are 15 residues in the CDR3. The V gene lost 1 base and the J gene lost 2 bases, with 10 bases spanning the gap. Germline-derived CDR1 and CDR2 are MNHNS and SASEGT. The CDR3 bases are TGTGCCAGCAGTGAAGGAAAAGCGAACACAGATACGCAGTATTTT. This gives the protein CASSEGKANTDTQYF.

This clone was counted between two and nine times. The V call is TRBV2, the J call TRBJ1-5, with D tentatively TRBD1 (6 bases). Germline CDR1 SNHLY, CDR2 FYNNEI. The CDR3 spans 15 residues. V shed 5 bases and J shed 0 bases, with 11 bases lying between them. The CDR3 spells CASSWDINSNQPQHF. The CDR3 DNA reads TGTGCCAGCAGTTGGGACATTAATAGCAATCAGCCCCAGCATTTT. The full variable domain, rest sourced from reference TRBV2 and TRBJ1-5, is EPEVTQTPSHQVTQMGQEVILRCVPISNHLYFYWYRQILGQKVEFLVSFYNNEISEKSEIFDDQFSVERPDGSNFTLKIRSTKLEDSAMYFCASSWDINSNQPQHFGDGTRLSIL.

The CDR3 region has the DNA TGTGCCAGTAGGTCAGGGACAGGAATCGATGAGCAGTTCTTC. Encoded protein: CASRSGTGIDEQFF. The chain is built from TRBV19 and TRBJ2-1; 8 bases are a match to TRBD1. V lost 6 bases and J lost 8; bases outside the gene matches: 9. Germline CDR1 reads LNHDA; CDR2 reads SQIVND (reference sequence). The length of the CDR3 is 14 residues.

The CDR3 nucleotides read TGTGCCAGCAGCATGCCGGGACAGGGGAATGGCTACACCTTC. Residues: CASSMPGQGNGYTF. The chain employs TRBV9 and TRBJ1-2; 10 bases are shared with TRBD1. This CDR3 spans 14 amino acids. V lost 4 bases and J lost 6; bases outside the gene matches: 6. Germline values: CDR1 SGDLS, CDR2 YYNGEE. Full variable domain (remainder filled in from reference TRBV9 and TRBJ1-2): DSGVTQTPKHLITATGQRVTLRCSPRSGDLSVYWYQQSLDQGLQFLIQYYNGEERAKGNILERFSAQQFPDLHSELNLSSLELGDSALYFCASSMPGQGNGYTFGSGTRLTVV.

Note on this clone: Other DNA sequences from this sample encode an identical CDR3 as well. The V and J genes are TRBV14 and TRBJ1-3; a weak D match, TRBD1 (6 bases). The CDR3 is made up of 14 amino acids. V was trimmed by 4 bases and J by 3 bases, leaving 10 bases between them. Germline CDR1 SGHDN, CDR2 FVKESK. The CDR3 nucleotides are TGTGCCAGCAGCCCTGGGGGCTTTGGAAACACCATATATTTT. It yields the protein CASSPGGFGNTIYF.

The V gene is TRBV18, the J gene TRBJ1-6, with 8 bases that match TRBD1. The length of the CDR3 is 14 residues. V lost 3 bases and J lost 8; bases outside the gene matches: 3. Germline CDR1 and CDR2: KGHSH and LQKENI. In DNA form, the CDR3 reads TGTGCCAGCTCACCGGACAGGGATGATTCACCCCTCCACTTT. Protein sequence: CASSPDRDDSPLHF.

The chain combines TRBV7-6 with TRBJ1-6; TRBD1 agrees at 8 bases. Germline CDR1 is SGHVS and CDR2 is FNYEAQ. The trim removed 1 base at V and 10 bases at J, leaving 12 bases unmatched. This CDR3 region has 17 residues. Here the CDR3 reads CASSLDLGTGFGSPLHF. The CDR3 region has the DNA TGTGCCAGCAGCTTAGACCTTGGGACAGGATTCGGATCACCCCTCCACTTT.

This chain uses TRBV4-1 with TRBJ1-3; tentatively, D is TRBD1 (5 bases). This CDR3 contains 16 residues. V was cut by 4 bases and J by 2 bases, with 15 bases left in between. The germline V gene has CDR1 MGHRA and CDR2 YSYEKL. CDR3 sequence: CASSPLLGATGNTIYF. DNA for the CDR3: TGCGCCAGCAGCCCACTCTTAGGGGCGACTGGAAACACCATATATTTT.